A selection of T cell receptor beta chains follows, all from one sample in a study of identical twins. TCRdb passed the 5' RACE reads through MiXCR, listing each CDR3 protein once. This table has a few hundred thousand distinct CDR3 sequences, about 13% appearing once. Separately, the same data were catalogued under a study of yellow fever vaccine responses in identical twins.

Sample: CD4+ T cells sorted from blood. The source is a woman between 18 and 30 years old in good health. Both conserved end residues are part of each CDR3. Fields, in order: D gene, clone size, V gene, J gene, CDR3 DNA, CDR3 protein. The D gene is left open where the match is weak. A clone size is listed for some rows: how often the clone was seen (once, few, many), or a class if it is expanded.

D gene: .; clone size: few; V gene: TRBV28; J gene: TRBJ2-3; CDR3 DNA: TGTGCCAGCAGTATCCGGGCGCGGGGTACGCAGTATTTT; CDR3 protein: CASSIRARGTQYF
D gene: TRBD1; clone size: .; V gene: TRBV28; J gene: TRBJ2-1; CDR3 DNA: TGTGCCAGCAGTTCAAGGGGGCTCGCCCGGAATGAGCAGTTCTTC; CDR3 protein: CASSSRGLARNEQFF
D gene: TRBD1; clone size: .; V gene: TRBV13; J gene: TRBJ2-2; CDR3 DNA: TGTGCCAGCAGCCCTCGGGACAGAAAGAGCGGGGAGCTGTTTTTT; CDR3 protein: CASSPRDRKSGELFF
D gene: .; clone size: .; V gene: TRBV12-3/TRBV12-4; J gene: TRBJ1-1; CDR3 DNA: TGTGCCAGCAGTGACGATTGGGCCACTGAAGCTTTCTTT; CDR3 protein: CASSDDWATEAFF
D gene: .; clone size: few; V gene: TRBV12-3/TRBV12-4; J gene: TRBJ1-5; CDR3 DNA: TGTGCCAGCAGTTTAGCGCTCCGGGACACAAGCAATCAGCCCCAGCATTTT; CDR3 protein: CASSLALRDTSNQPQHF
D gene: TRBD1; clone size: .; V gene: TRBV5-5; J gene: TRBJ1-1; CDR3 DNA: TGTGCCAGCAGATCAGGACAGGGGAACACTGAAGCTTTCTTT; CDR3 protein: CASRSGQGNTEAFF
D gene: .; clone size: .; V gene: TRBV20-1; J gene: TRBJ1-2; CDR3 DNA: TGCAGTGCTAGAATTCTAAGGATTCCGGGTGGCTACACCTTC; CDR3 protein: CSARILRIPGGYTF
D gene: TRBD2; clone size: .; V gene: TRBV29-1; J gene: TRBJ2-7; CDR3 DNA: TGCAGCGTTCAAAGGGGAGGGAAGGGCTCCTACGAGCAGTACTTC; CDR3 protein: CSVQRGGKGSYEQYF
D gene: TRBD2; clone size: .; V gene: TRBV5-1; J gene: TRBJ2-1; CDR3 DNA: TGCGCCAGCAGCTTGGCCGGTTCGGGGGGCTACAATGAGCAGTTCTTC; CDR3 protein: CASSLAGSGGYNEQFF
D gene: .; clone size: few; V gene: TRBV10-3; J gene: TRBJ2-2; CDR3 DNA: TGTGCCATCAGTCAGGGAAGGACTTTGAACACCGGGGAGCTGTTTTTT; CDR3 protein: CAISQGRTLNTGELFF
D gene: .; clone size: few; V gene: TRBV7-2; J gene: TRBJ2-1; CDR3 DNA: TGTGCCAGCAGCCCAGGGCAGGGGCGAGAGCAGTTCTTC; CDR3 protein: CASSPGQGREQFF
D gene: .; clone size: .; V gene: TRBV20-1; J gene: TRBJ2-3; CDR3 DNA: TGCAGTGCAATGTATGCATCAGATACGCAGTATTTT; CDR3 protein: CSAMYASDTQYF
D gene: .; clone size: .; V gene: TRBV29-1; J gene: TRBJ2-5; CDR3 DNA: TGCAGCGTTCGGACGGGAATGGGGTATCAAGAGACCCAGTACTTC; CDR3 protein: CSVRTGMGYQETQYF
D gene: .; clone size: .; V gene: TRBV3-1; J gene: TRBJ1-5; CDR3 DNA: TGTGCCAGCAGCCAAGAGAGGGGCAGAAATAGCAATCAGCCCCAGCATTTT; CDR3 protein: CASSQERGRNSNQPQHF
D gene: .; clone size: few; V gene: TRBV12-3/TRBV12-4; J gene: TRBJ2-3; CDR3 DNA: TGTGCCAGCAGCTCGACAGTCCGAGGGGGGGGGCGGAATACGCAGTATTTT; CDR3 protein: CASSSTVRGGGRNTQYF
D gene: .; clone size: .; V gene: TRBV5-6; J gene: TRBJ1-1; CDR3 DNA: TGTGCCAGCAGCTTCGTTTCACCGAACACTGAAGCTTTCTTT; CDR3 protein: CASSFVSPNTEAFF
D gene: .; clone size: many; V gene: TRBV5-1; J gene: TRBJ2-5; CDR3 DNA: TGCGCCAGCAGCCCACGGCTTGGGGGCAGACAAGAGACCCAGTACTTC; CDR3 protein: CASSPRLGGRQETQYF
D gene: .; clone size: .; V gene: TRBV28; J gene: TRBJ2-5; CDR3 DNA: TGTGCCACCGGAGACAGGGGAGGGGACGAGACCCAGTACTTC; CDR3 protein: CATGDRGGDETQYF
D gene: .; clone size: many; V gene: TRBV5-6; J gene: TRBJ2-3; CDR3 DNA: TGTGCCAGCAGCTTGGTTGGGAGCCACACAGATACGCAGTATTTT; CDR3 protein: CASSLVGSHTDTQYF
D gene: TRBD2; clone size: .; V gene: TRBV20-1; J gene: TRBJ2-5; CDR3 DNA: TGCAGTGCTAGGAGAACTAGCGGGGGCCCCCTTGGCGAGAATACCCAGTACTTC; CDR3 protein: CSARRTSGGPLGENTQYF
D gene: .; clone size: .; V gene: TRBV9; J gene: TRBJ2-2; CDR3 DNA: TGTGCCAGCAGCGTAGTTGCAGAGTTTACCGGGGAGCTGTTTTTT; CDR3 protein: CASSVVAEFTGELFF
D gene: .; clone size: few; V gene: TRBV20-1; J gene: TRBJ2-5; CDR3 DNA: TGCAGTGCTAGTCGTGGGGGGATTGGGGAGACCCAGTACTTC; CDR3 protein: CSASRGGIGETQYF
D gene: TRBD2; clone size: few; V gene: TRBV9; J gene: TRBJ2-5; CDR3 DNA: TGTGCCAGCAGCGTTTCCACCGCTGGGGGGGGGCAAGAGACCCAGTACTTC; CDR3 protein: CASSVSTAGGGQETQYF
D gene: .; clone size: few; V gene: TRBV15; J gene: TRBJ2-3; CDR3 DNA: TGTGCCACCAGCAGAGATAGAGGAGGAGGGGCAGATACGCAGTATTTT; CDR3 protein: CATSRDRGGGADTQYF
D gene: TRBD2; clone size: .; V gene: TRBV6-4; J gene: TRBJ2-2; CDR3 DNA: TGTGCCAGCACCCGACTAGCGGGAGACACCGGGGAGCTGTTTTTT; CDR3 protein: CASTRLAGDTGELFF
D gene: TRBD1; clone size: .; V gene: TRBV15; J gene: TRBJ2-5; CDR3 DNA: TGTGCCACCAGCAGGACAGGGGAACATGAGACCCAGTACTTC; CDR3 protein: CATSRTGEHETQYF
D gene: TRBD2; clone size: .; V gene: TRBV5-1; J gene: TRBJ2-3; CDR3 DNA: TGCGCCAGCAGCCTACAACCCCTAGCGGGGGTTAGCACAGATACGCAGTTTTTT; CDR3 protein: CASSLQPLAGVSTDTQFF
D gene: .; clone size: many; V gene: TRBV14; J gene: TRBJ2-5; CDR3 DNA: TGTGCCAGCAGCCGGACCGGGACGGATAAAGAGACCCAGTACTTC; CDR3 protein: CASSRTGTDKETQYF
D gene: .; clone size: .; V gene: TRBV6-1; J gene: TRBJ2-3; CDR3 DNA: TGTGCCAGCAGCCCGGGGGCCGCTAGCACAGATACGCAGTATTTT; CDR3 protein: CASSPGAASTDTQYF
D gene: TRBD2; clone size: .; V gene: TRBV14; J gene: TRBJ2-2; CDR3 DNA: TGTGCCAGCAGCCGCCAGACTAGCAGCAGCGCCGGGGAGCTGTTTTTT; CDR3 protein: CASSRQTSSSAGELFF
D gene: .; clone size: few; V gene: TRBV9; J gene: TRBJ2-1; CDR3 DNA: TGTGCCAGCAGCGTAGCCGGTTCATGGACTGAGCAGTTCTTC; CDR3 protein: CASSVAGSWTEQFF
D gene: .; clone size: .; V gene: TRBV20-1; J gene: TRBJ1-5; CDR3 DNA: TGCAGTGCTGGTAACGGGAATAGGGGCAATCAGCCCCAGCATTTT; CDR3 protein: CSAGNGNRGNQPQHF
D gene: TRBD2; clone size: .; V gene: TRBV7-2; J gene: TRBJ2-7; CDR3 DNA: TGTGCCAGCAGCCCCACGACTAGCGGGATCCCCTACGAGCAGTACTTC; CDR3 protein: CASSPTTSGIPYEQYF
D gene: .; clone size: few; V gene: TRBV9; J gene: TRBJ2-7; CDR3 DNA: TGTGCCAGCAGCGTAGCAACGACTAGCTACGAGCAGTACTTC; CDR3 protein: CASSVATTSYEQYF
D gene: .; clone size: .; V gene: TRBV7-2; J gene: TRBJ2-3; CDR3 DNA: TGTGCCAGCAGCTCCTGGCCCGGCCAAGATACGCAGTATTTT; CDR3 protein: CASSSWPGQDTQYF
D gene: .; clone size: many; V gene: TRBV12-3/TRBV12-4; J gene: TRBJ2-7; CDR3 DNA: TGTGCCAGCAGTTTAAGCGTAGCCTACGAGCAGTACTTC; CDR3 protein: CASSLSVAYEQYF
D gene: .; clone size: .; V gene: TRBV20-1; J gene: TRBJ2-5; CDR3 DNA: TGCAGTGCCACATTGGAGACCCAGTACTTC; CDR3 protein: CSATLETQYF
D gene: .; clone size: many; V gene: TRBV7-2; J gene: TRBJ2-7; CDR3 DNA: TGTGCCAGCAGCTTCTCTAGGGTTTCCTACGAGCAGTACTTC; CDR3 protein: CASSFSRVSYEQYF
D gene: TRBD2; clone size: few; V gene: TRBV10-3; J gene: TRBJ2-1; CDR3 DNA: TGTGCCATCTCCCCCAAACTAGCGGGAGCCGGTGAGCAGTTCTTC; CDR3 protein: CAISPKLAGAGEQFF
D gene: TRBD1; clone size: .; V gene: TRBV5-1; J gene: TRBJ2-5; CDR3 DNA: TGCGCCAGCAGCACCACCGGGACAGGGGAGGAGACCCAGTACTTC; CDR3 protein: CASSTTGTGEETQYF
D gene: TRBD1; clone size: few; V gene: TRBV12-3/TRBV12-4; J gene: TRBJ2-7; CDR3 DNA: TGTGCCAGCAGTCGCGGGACAGGGGATTCCGAGCAGTACTTC; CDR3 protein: CASSRGTGDSEQYF
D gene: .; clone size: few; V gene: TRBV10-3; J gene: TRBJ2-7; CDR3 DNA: TGTGCCATCAGCGGACACGAAAAGCCTAACTCCTACGAGCAGTACTTC; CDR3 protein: CAISGHEKPNSYEQYF
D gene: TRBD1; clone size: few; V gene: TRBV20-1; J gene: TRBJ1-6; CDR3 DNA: TGCAGTGCAGGGACAGGATTTTATAATTCACCCCTCCACTTT; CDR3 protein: CSAGTGFYNSPLHF
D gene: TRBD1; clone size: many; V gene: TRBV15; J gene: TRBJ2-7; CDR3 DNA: TGTGCCACCAGCAAAGACAGGGGGTTAGCCTACGAGCAGTACTTC; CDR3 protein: CATSKDRGLAYEQYF
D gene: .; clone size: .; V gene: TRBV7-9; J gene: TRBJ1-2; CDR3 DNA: TGTGCCAGCAGCTTTACAGGAAACTATGGCTACACCTTC; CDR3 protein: CASSFTGNYGYTF
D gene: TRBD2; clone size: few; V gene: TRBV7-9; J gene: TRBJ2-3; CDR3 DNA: TGTGCCAGCAGCTTACACTTGAGCGGGGGGGCCTCAGATACGCAGTATTTT; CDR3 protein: CASSLHLSGGASDTQYF
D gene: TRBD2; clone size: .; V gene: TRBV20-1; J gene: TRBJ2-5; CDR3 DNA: TGCAGTGCCCCCCCGAAAGCGGGAGCCCAAGAGACCCAGTACTTC; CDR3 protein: CSAPPKAGAQETQYF
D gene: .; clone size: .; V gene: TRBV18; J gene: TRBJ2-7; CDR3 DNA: TGTGCCAGCTCACCAATTGGAGGGGACAACTACGAGCAGTACTTC; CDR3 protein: CASSPIGGDNYEQYF
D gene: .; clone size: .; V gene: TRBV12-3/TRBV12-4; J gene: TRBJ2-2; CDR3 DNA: TGTGCCAGCAGTTTGTTCCGGCGGGGGCCTCACACCGGGGAGCTGTTTTTT; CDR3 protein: CASSLFRRGPHTGELFF
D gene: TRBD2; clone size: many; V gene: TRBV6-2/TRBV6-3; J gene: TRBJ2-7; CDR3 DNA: TGTGCCAGCAGTCCACCCCCGGGACTAGGAGACTCCTACGAGCAGTACTTC; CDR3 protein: CASSPPPGLGDSYEQYF
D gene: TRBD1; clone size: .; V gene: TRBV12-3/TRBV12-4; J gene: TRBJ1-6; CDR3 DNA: TGTGCCAGCAGTCTAGGACAGGGGCATTCACCCCTCCACTTT; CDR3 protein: CASSLGQGHSPLHF
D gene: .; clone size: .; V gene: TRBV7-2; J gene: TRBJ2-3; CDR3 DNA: TGTGCCAGCAGCTTAGAGGCGGCCGGCACAGATACGCAGTATTTT; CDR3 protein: CASSLEAAGTDTQYF
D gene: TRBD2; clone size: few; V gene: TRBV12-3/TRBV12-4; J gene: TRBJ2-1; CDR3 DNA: TGTGCCAGCAGTTCGTCTAGCGGACACATCTCCTACAATGAGCAGTTCTTC; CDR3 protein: CASSSSSGHISYNEQFF